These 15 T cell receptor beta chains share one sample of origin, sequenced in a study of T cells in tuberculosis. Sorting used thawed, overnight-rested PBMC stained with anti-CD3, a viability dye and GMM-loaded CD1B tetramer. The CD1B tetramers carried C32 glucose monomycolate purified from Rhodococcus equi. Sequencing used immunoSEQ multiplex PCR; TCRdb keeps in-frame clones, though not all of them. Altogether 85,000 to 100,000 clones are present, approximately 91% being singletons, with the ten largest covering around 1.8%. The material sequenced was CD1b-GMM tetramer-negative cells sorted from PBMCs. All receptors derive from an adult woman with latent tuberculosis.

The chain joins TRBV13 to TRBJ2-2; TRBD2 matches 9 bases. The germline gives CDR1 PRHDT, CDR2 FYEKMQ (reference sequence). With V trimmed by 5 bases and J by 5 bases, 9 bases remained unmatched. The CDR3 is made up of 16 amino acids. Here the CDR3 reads CASSRRAGGPTGELFF. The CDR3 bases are TGTGCCAGCAGCCGGCGCGCGGGGGGGCCGACCGGGGAGCTGTTTTTT.

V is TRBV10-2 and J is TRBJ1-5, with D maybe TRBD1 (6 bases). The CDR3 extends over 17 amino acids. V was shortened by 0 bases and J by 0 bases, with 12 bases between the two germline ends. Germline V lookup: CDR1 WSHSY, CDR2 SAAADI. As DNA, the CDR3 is TGCGCCAGCAGTGAGTCGAGGAACAGGGCTAGCAATCAGCCCCAGCATTTT. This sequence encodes CASSESRNRASNQPQHF.

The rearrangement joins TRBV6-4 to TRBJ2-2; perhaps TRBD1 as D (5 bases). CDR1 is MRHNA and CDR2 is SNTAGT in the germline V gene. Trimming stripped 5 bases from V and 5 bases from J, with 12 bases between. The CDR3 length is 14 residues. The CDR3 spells CASSSQGRTGELFF. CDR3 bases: TGTGCCAGCAGTTCCCAGGGTAGGACCGGGGAGCTGTTTTTT.

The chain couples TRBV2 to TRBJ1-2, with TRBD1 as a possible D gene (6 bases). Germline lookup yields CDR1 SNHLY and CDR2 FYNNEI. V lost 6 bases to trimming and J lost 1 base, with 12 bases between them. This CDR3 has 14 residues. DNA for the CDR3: TGTGCCAGCAGCCACCGACAGGTTAACTATGGCTACACCTTC. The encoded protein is CASSHRQVNYGYTF.

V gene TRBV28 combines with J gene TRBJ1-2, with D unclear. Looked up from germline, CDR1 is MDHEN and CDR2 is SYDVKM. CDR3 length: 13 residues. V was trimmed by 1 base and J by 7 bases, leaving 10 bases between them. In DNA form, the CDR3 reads TGTGCCAGCAGTTTATCAGGTACAGCTGGCTACACCTTC. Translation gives CASSLSGTAGYTF.

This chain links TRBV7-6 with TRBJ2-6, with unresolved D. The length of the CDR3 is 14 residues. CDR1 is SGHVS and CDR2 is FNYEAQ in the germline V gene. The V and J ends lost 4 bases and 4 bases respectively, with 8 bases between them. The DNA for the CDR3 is TGTGCCAGCAGCTCAGGTCGGGGGGCCAACGTCCTGACTTTC. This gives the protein CASSSGRGANVLTF.

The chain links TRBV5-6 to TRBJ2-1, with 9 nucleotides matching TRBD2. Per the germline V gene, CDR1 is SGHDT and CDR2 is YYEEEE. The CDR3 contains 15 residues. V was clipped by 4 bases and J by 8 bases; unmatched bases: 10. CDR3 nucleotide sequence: TGTGCCAGCAGCGGACTAGCGAGGGGTTGGGATGAGCAGTTCTTC. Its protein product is CASSGLARGWDEQFF.

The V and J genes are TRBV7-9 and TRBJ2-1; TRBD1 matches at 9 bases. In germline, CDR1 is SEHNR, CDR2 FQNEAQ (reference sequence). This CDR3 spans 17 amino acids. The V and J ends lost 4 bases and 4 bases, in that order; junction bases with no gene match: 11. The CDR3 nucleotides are TGTGCCAGCAGCTCTCTAGGCGGGACAGGGATTTACAATGAGCAGTTCTTC. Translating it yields CASSSLGGTGIYNEQFF.

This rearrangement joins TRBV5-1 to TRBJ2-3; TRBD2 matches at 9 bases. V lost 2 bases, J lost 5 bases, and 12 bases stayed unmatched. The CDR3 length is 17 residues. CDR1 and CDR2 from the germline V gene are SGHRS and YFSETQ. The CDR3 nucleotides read TGCGCCAGCAGCTTAACGAGCGGGGGGCCTCCCGGAGATACGCAGTATTTT. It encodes CASSLTSGGPPGDTQYF.

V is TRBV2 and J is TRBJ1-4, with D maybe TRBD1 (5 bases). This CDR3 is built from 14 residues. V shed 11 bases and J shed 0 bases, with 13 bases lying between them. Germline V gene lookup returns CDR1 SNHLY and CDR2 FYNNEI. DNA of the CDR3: TGTGCCGGCTACCGGGACTCAACTAATGAAAAACTGTTTTTT. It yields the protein CAGYRDSTNEKLFF. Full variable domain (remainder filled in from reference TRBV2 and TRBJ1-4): EPEVTQTPSHQVTQMGQEVILRCVPISNHLYFYWYRQILGQKVEFLVSFYNNEISEKSEIFDDQFSVERPDGSNFTLKIRSTKLEDSAMYFCAGYRDSTNEKLFFGSGTQLSVL.

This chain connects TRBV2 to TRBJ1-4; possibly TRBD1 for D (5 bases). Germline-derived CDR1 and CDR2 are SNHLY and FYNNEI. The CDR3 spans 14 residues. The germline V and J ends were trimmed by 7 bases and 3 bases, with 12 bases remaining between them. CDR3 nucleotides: TGTGCCAGCAAGGCGGGGCTAGCTAATGAAAAACTGTTTTTT. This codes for CASKAGLANEKLFF.

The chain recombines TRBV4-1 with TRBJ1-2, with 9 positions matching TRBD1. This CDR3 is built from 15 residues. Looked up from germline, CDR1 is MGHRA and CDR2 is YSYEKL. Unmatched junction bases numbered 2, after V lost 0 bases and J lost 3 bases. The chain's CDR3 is CASSQDDRGDYGYTF. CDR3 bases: TGCGCCAGCAGCCAAGACGACAGGGGGGACTATGGCTACACCTTC.

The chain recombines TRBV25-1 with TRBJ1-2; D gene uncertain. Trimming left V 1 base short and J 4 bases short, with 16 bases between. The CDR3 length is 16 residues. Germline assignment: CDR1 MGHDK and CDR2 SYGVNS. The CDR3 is CASSESWRGVGYGYTF. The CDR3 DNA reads TGTGCCAGCAGTGAATCCTGGCGAGGAGTAGGCTATGGCTACACCTTC.

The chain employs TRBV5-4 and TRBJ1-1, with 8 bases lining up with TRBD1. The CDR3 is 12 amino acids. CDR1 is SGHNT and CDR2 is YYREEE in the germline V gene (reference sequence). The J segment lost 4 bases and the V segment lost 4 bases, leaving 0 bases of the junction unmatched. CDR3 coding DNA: TGTGCCAGCAGCACAGGGGGCACTGAAGCTTTCTTT. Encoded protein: CASSTGGTEAFF.

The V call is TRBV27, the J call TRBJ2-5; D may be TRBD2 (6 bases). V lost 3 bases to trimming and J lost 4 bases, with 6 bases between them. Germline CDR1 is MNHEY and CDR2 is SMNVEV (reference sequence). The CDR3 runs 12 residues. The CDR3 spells CASSFGGETQYF. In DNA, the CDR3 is TGTGCCAGCAGTTTCGGGGGAGAGACCCAGTACTTC.